This passage covers 27 T cell receptor beta chains from one sample sequenced in a study of T cells in localized non-small cell lung cancer. The assay was immunoSEQ multiplex PCR, and TCRdb's table has in-frame clones only and misses some. The sample shows just under 20,000 clones, roughly 80% of them seen only once. Specimen: peripheral blood, collected before any cancer treatment. The receptors were sampled from a man between 35 and 75 years old with stage I lung adenocarcinoma.

The gene calls are TRBV7-8 and TRBJ1-3; D is unresolved. Per germline, CDR1 SGHVS and CDR2 FQNEAQ. Trimming pared 2 bases from V and 0 bases from J, leaving 8 bases between. The CDR3 covers 15 residues. DNA for the CDR3: TGTGCCAGCAGCTTACAACCAAGCTCTGGAAACACCATATATTTT. This sequence encodes CASSLQPSSGNTIYF.

J is TRBJ1-1 and V is TRBV4-2; D is unresolved. Germline V gives CDR1 LGHNA, CDR2 YNFKEQ. Trimming cost V 3 bases and J 0 bases, with 14 bases left between them. The CDR3 runs 16 residues. In nucleotides, the CDR3 is TGTGCCAGCAGCCAGACTCCCTCGGCGGTGAACACTGAAGCTTTCTTT. Protein product: CASSQTPSAVNTEAFF.

The chain combines TRBV21-1 with TRBJ2-7; the D call of TRBD2 is as the table states it, not checked on the DNA. TRBV21-1 is termed a pseudogene. The length of the CDR3 is 14 residues. The CDR3 DNA reads TGTGCCAGCAGCAATGGGATGCGGGTGGACGAGCAGTACTTC. Translated, it gives CASSNGMRVDEQYF.

V is TRBV2 and J is TRBJ2-1; 8 nucleotides agree with TRBD2. The V gene end was trimmed by 4 bases and the J gene end by 9 bases; junction bases not matched to a gene: 17. Germline lookup yields CDR1 SNHLY and CDR2 FYNNEI. The CDR3 consists of 17 residues. CDR3 DNA: TGTGCCAGCAGTGCGGCCAGCGGGAGCCCAATCTTGGGTGAGCAGTTCTTC. It codes for CASSAASGSPILGEQFF.

In this sample, this clone turned up once. The chain uses TRBV7-6 and TRBJ2-3; no definite D call. The CDR3 contains 14 residues. Germline V gives CDR1 SGHVS, CDR2 FNYEAQ. Trimming removed 3 bases from V and 4 bases from J, with 11 bases in between. In DNA, the CDR3 is TGTGCCAGCAGCTTCGCTAGTACTGCAGATACGCAGTATTTT. Amino acids: CASSFASTADTQYF.

This clone was counted a few times. This sequence joins TRBV7-6 and TRBJ1-6; D call uncertain. The CDR3 is 16 amino acids. Trimming took 0 bases from V and 1 from J, leaving 7 bases between them. Germline values: CDR1 SGHVS, CDR2 FNYEAQ. Here the CDR3 DNA reads TGTGCCAGCAGCTTAGCGCCGGGGTCCTATAATTCACCCCTCCACTTT. This codes for CASSLAPGSYNSPLHF.

The rearrangement links TRBV2 to TRBJ2-6, with D unclear. The CDR3 totals 18 residues. With 0 bases removed from V and 3 bases from J, the gap between germline ends came to 15 bases. Germline V gene lookup returns CDR1 SNHLY and CDR2 FYNNEI. The chain's CDR3 is CASSEALNTFLGANVLTF. The CDR3 region has the DNA TGTGCCAGCAGTGAAGCGCTTAACACTTTCCTTGGGGCCAACGTCCTGACTTTC.

This chain connects TRBV7-2 to TRBJ1-1; D call uncertain. The CDR3 is 13 amino acids. V was trimmed by 4 bases and J by 7 bases, leaving 13 bases between them. The V gene's germline CDR1 is SGHTA and CDR2 FQGNSA. CDR3 coding DNA: TGTGCCAGCAGCTCCCCCTTAGGTAATGAAGCTTTCTTT. Protein: CASSSPLGNEAFF.

The J gene is TRBJ2-3, the V gene TRBV27; TRBD2 aligns across 14 bases. This CDR3 has 17 residues. Trimming took 6 bases from V and 6 from J; bases not matched to a gene: 11. In germline, CDR1 is MNHEY, CDR2 SMNVEV (reference sequence). CDR3 DNA sequence: TGTGCCAGCAGCTTCAATCGACTAGCGGGAGGGCCTGATACGCAGTATTTT. As protein: CASSFNRLAGGPDTQYF.

The chain is built from TRBV5-4 and TRBJ2-4, with TRBD1 matching 8 bases. This CDR3 is 14 amino acids long. V gave up 4 bases and J gave up 1 base; unmatched junction bases: 1. Germline CDR1 reads SGHNT; CDR2 reads YYREEE (reference sequence). This CDR3 reads CASSQGAAKNIQYF. The DNA for the CDR3 is TGTGCCAGCAGCCAGGGGGCGGCCAAAAACATTCAGTACTTC.

The CDR3 DNA follows: TGTGCCAGCTCACCACCGGCAGGGGCGAACACTGAAGCTTTCTTT. It yields the protein CASSPPAGANTEAFF. This chain uses TRBV18 with TRBJ1-1; possibly TRBD1 for D (6 bases). The CDR3 totals 15 residues. Trimming shortened V by 0 bases and J by 1 base, and 9 bases separated the two germline ends. Per the germline V gene, CDR1 is KGHSH and CDR2 is LQKENI. Combining the CDR3 with reference TRBV18 and TRBJ1-1 gives the whole variable domain NAGVMQNPRHLVRRRGQEARLRCSPMKGHSHVYWYRQLPEEGLKFMVYLQKENIIDESGMPKERFSAEFPKEGPSILRIQQVVRGDSAAYFCASSPPAGANTEAFFGQGTRLTVV.

The chain has TRBV15 and TRBJ2-1, with 8 bases aligning to TRBD1. Germline CDR1 and CDR2: LNHNV and YYDKDF (reference sequence). The CDR3 runs to 16 residues. J was trimmed by 4 bases and V by 3 bases; bases with no gene match: 8. DNA of the CDR3: TGTGCCACCAGCAGCACCGGGACAGGAAGATACAATGAGCAGTTCTTC. It specifies CATSSTGTGRYNEQFF.

The rearrangement uses TRBV18 and TRBJ2-5; 15 bases are shared with TRBD2. The CDR3 runs 18 residues. V was pared by 6 bases and J by 2 bases, with 10 bases of the junction left unmatched. The germline V gene encodes CDR1 KGHSH and CDR2 LQKENI. The CDR3 region has the DNA TGTGCCAGCTCGCAGGGACTAGCGGGGGGTCCCTTACAAGAGACCCAGTACTTC. As protein: CASSQGLAGGPLQETQYF.

The rearrangement uses TRBV28 and TRBJ2-5; D is ambiguous. V was trimmed by 7 bases and J by 5 bases, leaving 11 bases between them. Germline assignment: CDR1 MDHEN and CDR2 SYDVKM. The CDR3 has 12 residues. The CDR3 is CASTLPGETQYF. Written as DNA, the CDR3 is TGTGCCAGCACTCTCCCCGGTGAGACCCAGTACTTC.

This clone is a singleton in its sample. The chain uses TRBV5-6 and TRBJ2-2; the D gene is possibly TRBD2 (5 bases). Trimming removed 1 base from V and 3 bases from J, with 7 bases in between. The V gene's germline CDR1 is SGHDT and CDR2 YYEEEE. This CDR3 is 14 amino acids long. The DNA for the CDR3 is TGTGCCAGCAGCTTGTCCGGGGACACCGGGGAGCTGTTTTTT. Translated, it gives CASSLSGDTGELFF. The whole variable domain, filled in from reference TRBV5-6 and TRBJ2-2, reads DAGVTQSPTHLIKTRGQQVTLRCSPKSGHDTVSWYQQALGQGPQFIFQYYEEEERQRGNFPDRFSGHQFPNYSSELNVNALLLGDSALYLCASSLSGDTGELFFGEGSRLTVL.

The J gene is TRBJ1-4, the V gene TRBV30; unclear D gene. Per the germline V gene, CDR1 is GTSNPN and CDR2 is SVGIG (reference sequence). Deletions cut 8 bases from V and 5 bases from J, with 12 bases between. There are 12 residues in the CDR3. The CDR3 reads CAGYDWNEKLFF. For the CDR3, the DNA is TGTGCCGGGTATGATTGGAATGAAAAACTGTTTTTT.

The J gene is TRBJ2-1, the V gene TRBV5-4; weak D call: TRBD1 (6 bases). The CDR3 spans 13 residues. The germline V gene encodes CDR1 SGHNT and CDR2 YYREEE (reference sequence). V was cut by 1 base and J by 5 bases, with 7 bases left in between. The CDR3 loop is CASSLTGNNEQFF. In DNA, the CDR3 is TGTGCCAGCAGCTTGACAGGGAACAATGAGCAGTTCTTC.

The chain has TRBV7-3 and TRBJ2-3; the match to TRBD1 covers 10 bases. Germline CDR1 SGHTA, CDR2 FQGTGA. Trimming took 1 base from V and 4 from J; bases not matched to a gene: 5. This CDR3 contains 16 residues. The CDR3 spells CASSLMGQGRSDTQYF. CDR3 nucleotide sequence: TGTGCCAGCAGCTTAATGGGACAGGGGAGATCAGATACGCAGTATTTT.

This rearrangement joins TRBV11-2 to TRBJ2-7, with D tentatively TRBD1 or TRBD2 (5 bases each). The CDR3 spans 14 residues. The V gene lost 3 bases and the J gene lost 0 bases, with 9 bases spanning the gap. Germline CDR1 is SGHAT and CDR2 is FQNNGV. This CDR3 reads CASSLSGTSYEQYF. Here the CDR3 DNA reads TGTGCCAGCAGCTTGTCCGGGACCTCCTACGAGCAGTACTTC.

This clone was seen once. This sequence joins TRBV10-3 and TRBJ2-3; a weak D match, TRBD2 (6 bases). In germline, CDR1 is ENHRY, CDR2 SYGVKD. V shed 2 bases and J shed 4 bases, with 16 bases lying between them. This CDR3 region has 16 residues. The DNA of the CDR3 is TGTGCCATCAGTGAGCCGGAGGGGAACCAGCCAGATACGCAGTATTTT. It yields the protein CAISEPEGNQPDTQYF.

This clone was recorded once. This rearrangement joins TRBV29-1 to TRBJ2-1, with 7 nucleotides matching TRBD1. Germline CDR1 is SQVTM and CDR2 is ANQGSEA. V was pared by 6 bases and J by 4 bases, with 15 bases of the junction left unmatched. This CDR3 comprises 16 residues. The DNA of the CDR3 is TGCAGCGTCGACCAAAACAGGGGTCGGGGTTACAATGAGCAGTTCTTC. It translates to CSVDQNRGRGYNEQFF.

V and J are TRBV2 and TRBJ1-2; 8 nucleotides match TRBD1. This CDR3 is 13 amino acids long. Trimming took 5 bases from V and 5 from J; bases not matched to a gene: 4. Germline V lookup: CDR1 SNHLY, CDR2 FYNNEI. The DNA for the CDR3 is TGTGCCAGCAGTCAGAGGACAGGGTATGGCTACACCTTC. Amino acid sequence: CASSQRTGYGYTF.

The rearrangement uses TRBV19 and TRBJ2-3, with TRBD2 matching 11 bases. Germline-derived CDR1 and CDR2 are LNHDA and SQIVND (reference sequence). This CDR3 comprises 14 residues. The trim removed 5 bases at V and 7 bases at J, leaving 5 bases unmatched. CDR3 nucleotides: TGTGCCAGTAGTGCGCCTAGCGGGGGGAATACGCAGTATTTT. Translated: CASSAPSGGNTQYF.

This clone was detected a few times. The chain joins TRBV4-2 to TRBJ1-6, with no clear D. The germline gives CDR1 LGHNA, CDR2 YNFKEQ. V was trimmed by 3 bases and J by 8 bases, leaving 20 bases between them. This CDR3 region has 17 residues. The CDR3 loop is CASSQDFRAFKDSPLHF. In nucleotides, the CDR3 is TGTGCCAGCAGCCAGGATTTCCGGGCCTTTAAGGATTCACCCCTCCACTTT.

The CDR3 here is CASSSGTRNTGELFF. DNA of the CDR3: TGTGCCAGCAGCTCCGGGACACGGAACACCGGGGAGCTGTTTTTT. The gene calls are TRBV5-4 and TRBJ2-2; perhaps TRBD1 as D (6 bases). This CDR3 has 15 residues. The V and J ends lost 3 bases and 1 base respectively, with 10 bases between them. In germline, CDR1 is SGHNT, CDR2 YYREEE (reference sequence).

The CDR3 here is CASSLGTSTTDTQYF. The CDR3 bases are TGTGCCAGCAGTCTAGGGACTTCAACCACAGATACGCAGTATTTT. The rearrangement links TRBV27 to TRBJ2-3; D possibly corresponds to TRBD2 (6 bases). The germline V and J ends were trimmed by 5 bases and 2 bases, with 14 bases remaining between them. CDR3 length: 15 amino acids. The germline CDR1 and CDR2 sequences are MNHEY and SMNVEV (reference sequence).

The gene calls are TRBV6-1 and TRBJ2-2; 9 bases match TRBD1. J gave up 3 bases and V 10 bases, and 9 bases lay outside the gene matches. Per the germline V gene, CDR1 is MNHNS and CDR2 is SASEGT. The CDR3 is 15 amino acids. CDR3 DNA: TGTGCCACCCAACAGGGGGCGCTTGACACCGGGGAGCTGTTTTTT. This codes for CATQQGALDTGELFF.